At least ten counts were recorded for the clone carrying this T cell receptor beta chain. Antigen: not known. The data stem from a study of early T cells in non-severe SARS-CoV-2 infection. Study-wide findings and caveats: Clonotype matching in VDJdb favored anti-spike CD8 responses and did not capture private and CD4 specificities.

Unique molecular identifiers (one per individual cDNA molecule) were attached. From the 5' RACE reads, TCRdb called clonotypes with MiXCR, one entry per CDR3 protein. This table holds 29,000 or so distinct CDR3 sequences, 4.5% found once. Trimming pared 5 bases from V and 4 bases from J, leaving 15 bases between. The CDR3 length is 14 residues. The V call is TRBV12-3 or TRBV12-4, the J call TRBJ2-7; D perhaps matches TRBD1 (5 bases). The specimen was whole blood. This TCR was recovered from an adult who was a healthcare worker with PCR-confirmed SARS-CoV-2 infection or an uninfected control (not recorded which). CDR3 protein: CASSRTPGPYEQYF. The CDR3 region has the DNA TGTGCCAGCAGTCGGACACCCGGGCCATACGAGCAGTACTTC.